The sequence of this T cell receptor beta chain was determined in a study of T-cell reconstitution after alpha-beta-depleted transplantation in children. Study-level results: Several hundred rapidly expanded clones from non-depleted graft cells reportedly supplied alpha-beta T cells about two months post-transplant. After one year, T-cell counts and TCRbeta diversity mostly came from new T cells. Some patients showed high day-60 TCRbeta diversity, which derived from surviving recipient T cells and thymic progenitors.

The table lists this clonotype with a few counts. No antigen is known for it. Unique molecular identifiers were incorporated into the prepared TCRbeta library. TCRdb re-derived calls from the PCR reads in MiXCR, one entry per CDR3 protein. The profile covers 200,000 to 250,000 distinct CDR3 sequences, with roughly a tenth appearing a single time and 25% to 30% taken by the ten largest. The TCR sequence derives from a child under two years old with acute myeloid leukemia, due to receive a stem cell transplant. The material was PBMCs, obtained before TCRalphabeta/CD19-depleted stem cell transplant.

CDR3 coding DNA: TGTGCCAGCAGCGTAGGACTACCTAACTATGGCTACACCTTC. It yields the protein CASSVGLPNYGYTF. V gene TRBV9 combines with J gene TRBJ1-2; unclear D gene. The CDR3 runs 14 residues. CDR1 is SGDLS and CDR2 is YYNGEE in the germline V gene. Deletions cut 0 bases from V and 0 bases from J, with 6 bases between.